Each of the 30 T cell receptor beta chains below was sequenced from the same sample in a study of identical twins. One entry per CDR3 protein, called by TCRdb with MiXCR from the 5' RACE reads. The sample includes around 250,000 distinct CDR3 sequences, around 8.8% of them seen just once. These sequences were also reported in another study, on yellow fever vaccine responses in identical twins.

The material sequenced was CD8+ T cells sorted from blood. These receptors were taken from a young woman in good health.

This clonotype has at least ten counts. The CDR3 here is CASSPSGGANTEAFF. Written as DNA, the CDR3 is TGTGCCAGCAGCCCATCGGGGGGGGCAAACACTGAAGCTTTCTTT. This chain joins TRBV6-4 and TRBJ1-1; D possibly corresponds to TRBD1 (6 bases). Trimming stripped 6 bases from V and 2 bases from J, with 16 bases between. Germline V gene data show CDR1 as MRHNA and CDR2 as SNTAGT. CDR3 length equals 15 residues.

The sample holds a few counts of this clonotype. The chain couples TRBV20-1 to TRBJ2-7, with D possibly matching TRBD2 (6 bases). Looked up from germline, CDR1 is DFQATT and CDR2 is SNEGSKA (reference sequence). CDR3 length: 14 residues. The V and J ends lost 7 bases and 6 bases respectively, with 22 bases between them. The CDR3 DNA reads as TGCAGTGTAGACGGGGGAGTAGATTATGGCGAGCAGTACTTC. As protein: CSVDGGVDYGEQYF.

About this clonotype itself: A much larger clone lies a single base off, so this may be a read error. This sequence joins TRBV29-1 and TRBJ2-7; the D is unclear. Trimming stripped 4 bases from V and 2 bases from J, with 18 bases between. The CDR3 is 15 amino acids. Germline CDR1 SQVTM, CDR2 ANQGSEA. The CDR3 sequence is CSVGTYRAVTYEQYF. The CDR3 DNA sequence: TGCAGCGTTGGCACCTACCGCGCGGTAACCTACGAGCAGTACTTC.

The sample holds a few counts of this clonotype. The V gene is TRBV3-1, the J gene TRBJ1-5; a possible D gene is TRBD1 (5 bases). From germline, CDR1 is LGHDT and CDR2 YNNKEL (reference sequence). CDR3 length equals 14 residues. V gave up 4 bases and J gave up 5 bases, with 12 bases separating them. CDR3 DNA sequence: TGTGCCAGCAGCCCAGGGTTTGGGGATCAGCCCCAGCATTTT. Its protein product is CASSPGFGDQPQHF.

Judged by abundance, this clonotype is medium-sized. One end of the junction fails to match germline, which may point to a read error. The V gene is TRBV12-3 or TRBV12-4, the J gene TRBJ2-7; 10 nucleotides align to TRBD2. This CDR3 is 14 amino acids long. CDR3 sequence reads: CASSLAGASYEQYF. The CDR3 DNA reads TGTGCCAGCAGTCTAGCGGGAGCTTCCTACGAGCAGTACTTC.

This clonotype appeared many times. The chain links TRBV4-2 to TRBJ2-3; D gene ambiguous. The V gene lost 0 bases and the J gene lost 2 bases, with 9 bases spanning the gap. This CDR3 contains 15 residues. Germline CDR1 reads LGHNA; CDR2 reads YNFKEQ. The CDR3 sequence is CASSQDLIPTDTQYF. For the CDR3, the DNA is TGTGCCAGCAGCCAAGATTTAATCCCCACAGATACGCAGTATTTT.

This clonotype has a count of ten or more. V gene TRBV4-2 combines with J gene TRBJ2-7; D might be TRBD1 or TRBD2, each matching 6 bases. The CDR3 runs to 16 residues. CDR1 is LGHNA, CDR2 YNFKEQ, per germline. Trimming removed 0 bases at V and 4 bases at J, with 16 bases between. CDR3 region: CASSQDITGAPYEQYF. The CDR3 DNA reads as TGTGCCAGCAGCCAAGATATTACGGGGGCCCCTTACGAGCAGTACTTC.

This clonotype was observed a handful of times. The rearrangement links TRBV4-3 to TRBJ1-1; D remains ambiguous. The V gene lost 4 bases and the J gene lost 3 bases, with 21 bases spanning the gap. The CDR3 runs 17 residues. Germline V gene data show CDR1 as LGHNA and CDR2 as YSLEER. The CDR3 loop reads CASSPKPVESPYTEAFF. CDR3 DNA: TGCGCCAGCAGCCCGAAGCCAGTGGAATCGCCCTACACTGAAGCTTTCTTT.

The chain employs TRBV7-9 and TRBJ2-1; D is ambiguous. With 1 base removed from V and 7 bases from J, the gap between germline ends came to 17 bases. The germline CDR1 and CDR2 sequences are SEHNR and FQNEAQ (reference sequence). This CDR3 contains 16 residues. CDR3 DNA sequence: TGTGCCAGCAGCTTAGGTTGGGCTATGAGTGAGAATGAGCAGTTCTTC. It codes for CASSLGWAMSENEQFF.

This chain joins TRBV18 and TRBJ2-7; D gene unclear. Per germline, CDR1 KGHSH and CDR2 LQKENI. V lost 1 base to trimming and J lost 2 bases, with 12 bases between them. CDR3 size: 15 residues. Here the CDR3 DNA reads TGTGCCAGCTCACCACTTGGCGCAGAGACCTACGAGCAGTACTTC. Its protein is CASSPLGAETYEQYF.

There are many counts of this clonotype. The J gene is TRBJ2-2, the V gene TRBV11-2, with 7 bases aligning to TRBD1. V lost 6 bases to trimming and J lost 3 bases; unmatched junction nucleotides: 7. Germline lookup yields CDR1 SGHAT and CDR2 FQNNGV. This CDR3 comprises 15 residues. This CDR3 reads CASRSAGTDTGELFF. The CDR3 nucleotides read TGTGCCAGCAGAAGTGCCGGGACAGACACCGGGGAGCTGTTTTTT.

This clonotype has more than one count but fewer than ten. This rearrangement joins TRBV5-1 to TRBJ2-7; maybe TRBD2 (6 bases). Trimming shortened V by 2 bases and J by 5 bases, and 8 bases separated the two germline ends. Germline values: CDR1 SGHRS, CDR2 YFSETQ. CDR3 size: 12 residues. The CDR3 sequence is CASSLWGDEQYF. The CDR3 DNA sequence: TGCGCCAGCAGCTTATGGGGGGACGAGCAGTACTTC.

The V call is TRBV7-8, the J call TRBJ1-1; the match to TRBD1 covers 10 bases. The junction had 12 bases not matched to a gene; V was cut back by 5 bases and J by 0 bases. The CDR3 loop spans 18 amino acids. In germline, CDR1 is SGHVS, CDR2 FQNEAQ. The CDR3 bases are TGTGCCAGCAGCCAGACCGGGACAGGGGTGGGGATGAACACTGAAGCTTTCTTT. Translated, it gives CASSQTGTGVGMNTEAFF. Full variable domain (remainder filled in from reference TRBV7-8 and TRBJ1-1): GAGVSQSPRYKVAKRGQDVALRCDPISGHVSLFWYQQALGQGPEFLTYFQNEAQLDKSGLPSDRFFAERPEGSVSTLKIQRTQQEDSAVYLCASSQTGTGVGMNTEAFFGQGTRLTVV.

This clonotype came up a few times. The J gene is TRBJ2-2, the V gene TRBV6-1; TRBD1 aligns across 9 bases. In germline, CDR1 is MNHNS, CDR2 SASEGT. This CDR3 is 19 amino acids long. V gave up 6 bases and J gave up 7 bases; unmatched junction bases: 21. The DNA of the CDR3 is TGTGCCAGCAGCAATCCGGGACAGGGAAAAGATGGGGTCTTCGGGGAGCTGTTTTTT. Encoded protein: CASSNPGQGKDGVFGELFF.

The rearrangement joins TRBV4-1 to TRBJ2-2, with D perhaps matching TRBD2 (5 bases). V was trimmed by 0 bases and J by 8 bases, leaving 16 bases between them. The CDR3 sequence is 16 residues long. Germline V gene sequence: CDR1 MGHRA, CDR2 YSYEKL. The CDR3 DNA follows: TGCGCCAGCAGCCAAGATTGGCTAGCCGAGGGAGGGGAGCTGTTTTTT. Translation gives CASSQDWLAEGGELFF.

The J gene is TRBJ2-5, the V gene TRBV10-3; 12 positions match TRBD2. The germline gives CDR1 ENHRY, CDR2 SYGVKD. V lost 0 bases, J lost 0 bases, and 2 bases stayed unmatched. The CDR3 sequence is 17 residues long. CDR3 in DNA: TGTGCCATCAGTGAGTCTTGGACTAGCGGGAACCAAGAGACCCAGTACTTC. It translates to CAISESWTSGNQETQYF.

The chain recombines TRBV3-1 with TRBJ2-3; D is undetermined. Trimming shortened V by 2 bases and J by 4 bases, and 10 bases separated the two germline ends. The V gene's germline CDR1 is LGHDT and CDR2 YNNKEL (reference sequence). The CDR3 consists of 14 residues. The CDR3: CASSQSWSADTQYF. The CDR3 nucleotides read TGTGCCAGCAGCCAATCCTGGTCCGCAGATACGCAGTATTTT.

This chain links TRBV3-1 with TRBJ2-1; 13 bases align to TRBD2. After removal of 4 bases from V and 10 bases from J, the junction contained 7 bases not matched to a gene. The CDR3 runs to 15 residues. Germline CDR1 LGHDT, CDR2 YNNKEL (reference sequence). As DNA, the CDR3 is TGTGCCAGCAGCCCCGGACTAGCGGGGGAGATGGAGCAGTTCTTC. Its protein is CASSPGLAGEMEQFF.

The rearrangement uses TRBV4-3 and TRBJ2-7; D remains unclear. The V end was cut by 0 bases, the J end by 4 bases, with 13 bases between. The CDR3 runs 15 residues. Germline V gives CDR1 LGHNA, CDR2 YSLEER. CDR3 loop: CASSQDYDGLYEQYF. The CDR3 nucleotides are TGCGCCAGCAGCCAAGATTACGACGGCCTTTACGAGCAGTACTTC.

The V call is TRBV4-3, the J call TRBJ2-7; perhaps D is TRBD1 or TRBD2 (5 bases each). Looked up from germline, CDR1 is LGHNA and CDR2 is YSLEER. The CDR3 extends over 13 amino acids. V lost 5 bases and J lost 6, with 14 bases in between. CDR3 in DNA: TGCGCCAGCAGCGTAGGGCGAGGGGTCGAGCAGTACTTC. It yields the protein CASSVGRGVEQYF.

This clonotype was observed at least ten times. The CDR3 coding sequence is TGTGCCACCATGCCTAGCGGGAGCGCCCCTGAGCAGTTCTTC. Protein product: CATMPSGSAPEQFF. The chain combines TRBV24-1 with TRBJ2-1; 10 nucleotides match TRBD2. The germline gives CDR1 KGHDR, CDR2 SFDVKD. The CDR3 is 14 residues long. V lost 8 bases to trimming and J lost 9 bases; unmatched junction nucleotides: 9.

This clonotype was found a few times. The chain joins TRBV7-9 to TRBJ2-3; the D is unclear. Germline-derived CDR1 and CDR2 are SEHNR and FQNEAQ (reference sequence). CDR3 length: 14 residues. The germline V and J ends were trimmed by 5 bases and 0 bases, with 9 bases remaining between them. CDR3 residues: CASSLASSTDTQYF. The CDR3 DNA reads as TGTGCCAGCAGCCTCGCCTCTAGCACAGATACGCAGTATTTT.

CDR3 in DNA: TGTGCCAGTGGGGGGGGTAGCACTGAAGCTTTCTTT. Encoded protein: CASGGGSTEAFF. This chain uses TRBV19 with TRBJ1-1; D possibly corresponds to TRBD1 (5 bases). V was cut by 8 bases and J by 4 bases, with 11 bases left in between. The CDR3 covers 12 residues. Germline V gene sequence: CDR1 LNHDA, CDR2 SQIVND (reference sequence).

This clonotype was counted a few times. CDR3 in DNA: TGTGCCAGCAGCCCGGGACTAGCGGTCTGGGATGAGCAGTTCTTC. Its translation is CASSPGLAVWDEQFF. The rearrangement joins TRBV3-1 to TRBJ2-1, with 11 bases matching TRBD2. The germline V gene encodes CDR1 LGHDT and CDR2 YNNKEL (reference sequence). The CDR3 spans 15 residues. The junction had 7 bases not matched to a gene; V was cut back by 4 bases and J by 8 bases.

The CDR3 DNA follows: TGTGCCAGCAGTTACCGGACCCAAGAGACCCAGTACTTC. Its translation is CASSYRTQETQYF. The chain is built from TRBV6-6 and TRBJ2-5; D is unclear. The CDR3 is made up of 13 amino acids. The germline V gene encodes CDR1 MNHNY and CDR2 SVGAGI (reference sequence). Deletions cut 2 bases from V and 1 base from J, with 5 bases between.

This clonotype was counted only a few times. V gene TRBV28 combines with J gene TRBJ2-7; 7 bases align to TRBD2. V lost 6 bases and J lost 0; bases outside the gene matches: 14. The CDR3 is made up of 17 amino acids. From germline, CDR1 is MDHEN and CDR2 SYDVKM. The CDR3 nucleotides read TGTGCCAGCAGCTCCCCTGGCGGGGAGGGTCTCTCCTACGAGCAGTACTTC. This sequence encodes CASSSPGGEGLSYEQYF.

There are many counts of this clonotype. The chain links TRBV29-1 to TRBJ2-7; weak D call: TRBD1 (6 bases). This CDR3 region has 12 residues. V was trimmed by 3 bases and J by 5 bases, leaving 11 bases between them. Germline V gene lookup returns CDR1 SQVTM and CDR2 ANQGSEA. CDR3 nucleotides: TGCAGCGTTGAGGACAGCCCCAACGAGCAGTACTTC. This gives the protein CSVEDSPNEQYF.

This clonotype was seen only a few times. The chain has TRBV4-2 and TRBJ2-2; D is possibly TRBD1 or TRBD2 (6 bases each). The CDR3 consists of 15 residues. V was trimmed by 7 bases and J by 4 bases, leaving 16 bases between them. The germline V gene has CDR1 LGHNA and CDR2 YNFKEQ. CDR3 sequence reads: CASTPLGGRTGELFF. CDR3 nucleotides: TGTGCCAGCACCCCACTGGGGGGCCGCACCGGGGAGCTGTTTTTT.

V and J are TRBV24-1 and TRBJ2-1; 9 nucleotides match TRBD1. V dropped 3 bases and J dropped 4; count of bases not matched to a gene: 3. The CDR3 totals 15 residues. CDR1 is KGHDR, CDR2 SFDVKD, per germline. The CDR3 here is CATSDPGQGYNEQFF. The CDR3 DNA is TGTGCCACCAGTGATCCGGGACAGGGATACAATGAGCAGTTCTTC.

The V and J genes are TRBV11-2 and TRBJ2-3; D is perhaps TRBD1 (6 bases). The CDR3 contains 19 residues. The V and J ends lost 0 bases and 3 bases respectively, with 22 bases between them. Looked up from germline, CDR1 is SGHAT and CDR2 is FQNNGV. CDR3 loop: CASSLEAFFGGLGTDTQYF. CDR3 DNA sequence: TGTGCCAGCAGCTTAGAAGCTTTTTTTGGGGGCCTTGGAACAGATACGCAGTATTTT.